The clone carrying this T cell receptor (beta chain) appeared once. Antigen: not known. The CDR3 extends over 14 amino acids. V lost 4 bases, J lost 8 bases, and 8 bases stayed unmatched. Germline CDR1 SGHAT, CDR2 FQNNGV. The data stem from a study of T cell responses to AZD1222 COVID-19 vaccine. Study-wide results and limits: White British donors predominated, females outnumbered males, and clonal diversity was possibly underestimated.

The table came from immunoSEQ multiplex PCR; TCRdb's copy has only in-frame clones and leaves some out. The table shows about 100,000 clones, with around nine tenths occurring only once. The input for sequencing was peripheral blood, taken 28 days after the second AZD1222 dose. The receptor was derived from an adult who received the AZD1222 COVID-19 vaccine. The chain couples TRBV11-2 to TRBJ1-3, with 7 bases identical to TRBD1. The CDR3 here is CASSSYRGGDTIYF. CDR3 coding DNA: TGTGCCAGCAGCTCCTACAGGGGCGGGGACACCATATATTTT.